These 8 T cell receptor beta chains were sequenced from one sample in a study of cytomegalovirus exposure and HLA in healthy donors. PCR used 60 Vbeta primers and 13 Jbeta primers. TCRdb's copy holds only in-frame clones and misses some; the assay was immunoSEQ multiplex PCR. Counted here are some 130,000 clones, roughly four fifths occurring once; the ten biggest clones make up 1.2%. Sequencing was performed on PBMCs. The receptors were sampled from a girl aged 2-15 years in good health and CMV-seronegative.

The chain has TRBV30 and TRBJ2-7, with a weak D call TRBD2 (6 bases). Germline V gene sequence: CDR1 GTSNPN, CDR2 SVGIG (reference sequence). The CDR3 has 12 residues. Trimming shortened V by 0 bases and J by 6 bases, and 9 bases separated the two germline ends. CDR3 sequence (DNA): TGTGCCTGGAGTGTGTTGGGGGGCGAGCAGTACTTC. It specifies CAWSVLGGEQYF.

This clone was observed a few times. The chain carries TRBV6-1 and TRBJ2-1; 8 positions match TRBD1. Germline V CDR1 and CDR2: MNHNS, SASEGT. V trimming: 10 bases; J trimming: 9 bases; junction bases outside the gene matches: 14. CDR3 length: 14 residues. In nucleotides, the CDR3 is TGTGCCACCAAGACAGGGGAGTCTACGTTTGAGCAGTTCTTC. It codes for CATKTGESTFEQFF.

The CDR3 here is CASSDKDRVVTGANVLTF. CDR3 bases: TGTGCCAGCAGTGACAAGGACAGGGTCGTCACCGGGGCCAACGTCCTGACTTTC. J is TRBJ2-6 and V is TRBV25-1; 8 bases align to TRBD1. CDR1 and CDR2 from the germline V gene are MGHDK and SYGVNS. The length of the CDR3 is 18 residues. The trim removed 3 bases at V and 4 bases at J, leaving 11 bases unmatched.

The chain employs TRBV5-4 and TRBJ1-2; no definite D call. The V gene lost 0 bases and the J gene lost 2 bases, with 14 bases spanning the gap. Germline loops: CDR1 SGHNT, CDR2 YYREEE (reference sequence). CDR3 length: 16 residues. The CDR3: CASSLGLNLNNYGYTF. In DNA form, the CDR3 reads TGTGCCAGCAGCTTGGGACTCAATCTCAACAACTATGGCTACACCTTC.

The chain uses TRBV4-1 and TRBJ2-7; D remains unclear. Trimming left V 0 bases short and J 7 bases short, with 7 bases between. CDR1 is MGHRA, CDR2 YSYEKL, per germline. The CDR3 loop spans 12 amino acids. The CDR3 DNA is TGCGCCAGCAGCCAAGATCGGGTAGAGCAGTACTTC. The encoded protein is CASSQDRVEQYF.

The chain recombines TRBV30 with TRBJ2-3; 9 bases align to TRBD2. Germline-derived CDR1 and CDR2 are GTSNPN and SVGIG (reference sequence). J was trimmed by 4 bases and V by 3 bases; bases with no gene match: 11. The CDR3 is made up of 16 amino acids. CDR3 sequence (DNA): TGTGCCTGGAGATGGGGAGCGGGGGGTTGGTCAGATACGCAGTATTTT. Protein: CAWRWGAGGWSDTQYF. The variable domain in full, with the rest retrieved from reference TRBV30 and TRBJ2-3, is SQTIHQWPATLVQPVGSPLSLECTVEGTSNPNLYWYRQAAGRGLQLLFYSVGIGQISSEVPQNLSASRPQDRQFILSSKKLLLSDSGFYLCAWRWGAGGWSDTQYFGPGTRLTVL.

This chain uses TRBV6-6 with TRBJ2-5, with 10 nucleotides matching TRBD2. Germline lookup yields CDR1 MNHNY and CDR2 SVGAGI (reference sequence). CDR3 length equals 15 residues. The V gene end was trimmed by 6 bases and the J gene end by 4 bases; junction bases not matched to a gene: 8. CDR3 in amino acids: CASRRPGLAPETQYF. The CDR3 DNA follows: TGTGCCAGCAGACGACCGGGACTAGCGCCAGAGACCCAGTACTTC.

CDR3 DNA sequence: TGTGCCAGCACTTTGCAGGGGGGCTACACCTTC. As protein: CASTLQGGYTF. The V and J genes are TRBV2 and TRBJ1-2, with D perhaps matching TRBD1 (6 bases). In germline, CDR1 is SNHLY, CDR2 FYNNEI. Between the trimmed V and J ends, which lost 7 bases and 8 bases, there was a span of 11 bases. This CDR3 region has 11 residues.